These 23 T cell receptor beta chains were all obtained from the same sample, sequenced in a study of cytotoxic CD8 clonotypes in ibrutinib-treated CLL. The data were produced by immunoSEQ multiplex PCR, yet TCRdb's version contains in-frame clones alone and is incomplete. The sample has about 150,000 clones; about 70% are singletons. The sample was PBMCs, taken after 24 months of ibrutinib treatment. The receptors shown here come from a human donor with chronic lymphocytic leukemia.

The chain couples TRBV4-2 to TRBJ1-4; D possibly corresponds to TRBD1 (5 bases). Between the trimmed V and J ends, which lost 0 bases and 7 bases, there was a span of 24 bases. Germline CDR1 reads LGHNA; CDR2 reads YNFKEQ. This CDR3 spans 19 amino acids. The CDR3 loop is CASSQDGLGRALGAEKLFF. CDR3 coding DNA: TGTGCCAGCAGCCAAGACGGCCTCGGCAGGGCCCTCGGGGCTGAAAAACTGTTTTTT.

This sequence joins TRBV7-7 and TRBJ2-7; 10 positions match TRBD1. Germline CDR1 is SSHAT and CDR2 is FNYEAQ (reference sequence). V lost 1 base to trimming and J lost 2 bases; unmatched junction nucleotides: 2. CDR3 length: 15 amino acids. The CDR3 loop reads CASSLGTGGAYEQYF. CDR3 bases: TGTGCCAGCAGCTTAGGGACAGGGGGGGCCTACGAGCAGTACTTC.

The V and J genes are TRBV9 and TRBJ1-1; D is uncertain. Germline-derived CDR1 and CDR2 are SGDLS and YYNGEE. CDR3 length: 13 amino acids. The germline V and J ends were trimmed by 0 bases and 1 base, with 4 bases remaining between them. The CDR3 DNA sequence: TGTGCCAGCAGCGTAGAACCGAACACTGAAGCTTTCTTT. Amino acids: CASSVEPNTEAFF.

This clone has just one count. The chain joins TRBV18 to TRBJ2-7; 12 positions match TRBD1. Germline V lookup: CDR1 KGHSH, CDR2 LQKENI. The CDR3 spans 15 residues. Trimming took 3 bases from V and 6 from J; bases not matched to a gene: 6. The CDR3 loop is CASSPPGQGASEQYF. In nucleotides, the CDR3 is TGTGCCAGCTCACCCCCGGGACAGGGGGCATCCGAGCAGTACTTC. Combining the CDR3 with reference TRBV18 and TRBJ2-7 gives the whole variable domain NAGVMQNPRHLVRRRGQEARLRCSPMKGHSHVYWYRQLPEEGLKFMVYLQKENIIDESGMPKERFSAEFPKEGPSILRIQQVVRGDSAAYFCASSPPGQGASEQYFGPGTRLTVT.

The chain employs TRBV2 and TRBJ1-1; TRBD1 is a possible D gene (6 bases). The CDR3 spans 14 residues. The germline CDR1 and CDR2 sequences are SNHLY and FYNNEI. Trimming shortened V by 6 bases and J by 5 bases, and 16 bases separated the two germline ends. CDR3 residues: CASSSQGPSTEAFF. CDR3 bases: TGTGCCAGCAGCAGTCAGGGGCCCAGTACTGAAGCTTTCTTT.

The chain has TRBV10-3 and TRBJ1-2; perhaps TRBD1 as D (5 bases). Trimming stripped 0 bases from V and 3 bases from J, with 11 bases between. This CDR3 contains 15 residues. Germline CDR1 reads ENHRY; CDR2 reads SYGVKD. This CDR3 reads CAISESTGGYYGYTF. DNA of the CDR3: TGTGCCATCAGTGAGTCGACTGGGGGGTACTATGGCTACACCTTC.

This chain's CDR3 is CASRPWRNTEAFF. CDR3 DNA: TGTGCCAGCAGGCCGTGGAGGAACACTGAAGCTTTCTTT. V gene TRBV5-6 combines with J gene TRBJ1-1; D is unclear. This CDR3 is 13 amino acids long. Germline lookup yields CDR1 SGHDT and CDR2 YYEEEE. V lost 5 bases and J lost 1, with 9 bases in between. Combining the CDR3 with reference TRBV5-6 and TRBJ1-1 gives the whole variable domain DAGVTQSPTHLIKTRGQQVTLRCSPKSGHDTVSWYQQALGQGPQFIFQYYEEEERQRGNFPDRFSGHQFPNYSSELNVNALLLGDSALYLCASRPWRNTEAFFGQGTRLTVV.

This rearrangement joins TRBV29-1 to TRBJ1-5; D ambiguous. This CDR3 contains 15 residues. V dropped 5 bases and J dropped 1 base, with 15 bases sitting between them. The germline gives CDR1 SQVTM, CDR2 ANQGSEA. The CDR3 DNA follows: TGCAGCGTTTCTATATCCTCTGGGAGCAATCAGCCCCAGCATTTT. Translation gives CSVSISSGSNQPQHF.

With respect to this clone: The same CDR3 can be traced to other DNA sequences in this sample. V and J are TRBV18 and TRBJ2-7; D tentatively fits TRBD1 or TRBD2 (5 bases each). From germline, CDR1 is KGHSH and CDR2 LQKENI. This CDR3 is built from 15 residues. Trimming removed 3 bases from V and 0 bases from J, with 12 bases in between. The CDR3 loop is CASSPGTASSYEQYF. The CDR3 coding sequence is TGTGCCAGCTCACCGGGGACGGCGAGCTCCTACGAGCAGTACTTC.

The gene calls are TRBV27 and TRBJ2-1; TRBD2 might be the D (5 bases). V dropped 6 bases and J dropped 6 bases, with 18 bases sitting between them. Germline V CDR1 and CDR2: MNHEY, SMNVEV (reference sequence). This CDR3 comprises 15 residues. CDR3 in amino acids: CASSQDFSEFNEQFF. The DNA for the CDR3 is TGTGCCAGCAGCCAGGACTTCTCCGAATTCAATGAGCAGTTCTTC.

Details on this clone: Other nucleotide sequences from this sample produce the same CDR3. V usage is TRBV5-6 and J usage is TRBJ2-3; D gene uncertain. Looked up from germline, CDR1 is SGHDT and CDR2 is YYEEEE. The CDR3 runs 13 residues. The V gene lost 0 bases and the J gene lost 4 bases, with 6 bases spanning the gap. The CDR3 coding sequence is TGTGCCAGCAGCTTGGCTGGGGCAGATACGCAGTATTTT. Translation: CASSLAGADTQYF.

This chain connects TRBV27 to TRBJ2-1; 8 nucleotides agree with TRBD2. Germline CDR1 is MNHEY and CDR2 is SMNVEV (reference sequence). The CDR3 loop spans 14 amino acids. V lost 6 bases, J lost 5 bases, and 6 bases stayed unmatched. CDR3 nucleotides: TGTGCCAGCAGGGAACTAGCGGCGAACAATGAGCAGTTCTTC. Translating gives CASRELAANNEQFF.

In its sample, this clone was seen once. The chain couples TRBV11-3 to TRBJ1-1; D is uncertain. The CDR3 has 13 amino acids. The germline CDR1 and CDR2 sequences are SGHNT and YENEEA. The V and J ends lost 2 bases and 4 bases respectively, with 8 bases between them. The CDR3 DNA follows: TGTGCCAGCAGCTTAATCTACGGCACTGAAGCTTTCTTT. Translated, it gives CASSLIYGTEAFF.

CDR3 coding DNA: TGTGCCAGCAGTTTATCGTGGGATTCCAATGAGCAGTTCTTC. Encoded protein: CASSLSWDSNEQFF. This chain uses TRBV27 with TRBJ2-1; D not certain. Germline CDR1 MNHEY, CDR2 SMNVEV (reference sequence). Trimming took 0 bases from V and 6 from J, leaving 9 bases between them. This CDR3 has 14 amino acids.

V usage is TRBV4-3 and J usage is TRBJ2-3; possible D gene TRBD2, 5 bases. The V gene's germline CDR1 is LGHNA and CDR2 YSLEER. The CDR3 extends over 16 amino acids. Trimming removed 0 bases at V and 5 bases at J, with 15 bases between. As DNA, the CDR3 is TGCGCCAGCAGCCAAGATGGGCCACCGGCGGGAGATACGCAGTATTTT. It yields the protein CASSQDGPPAGDTQYF.

The chain couples TRBV4-3 to TRBJ1-5, with D unclear. CDR3 size: 15 residues. Trimming cost V 1 base and J 6 bases, with 13 bases left between them. CDR1 is LGHNA and CDR2 is YSLEER in the germline V gene. CDR3 DNA: TGCGCCAGCAGCCAAGGTATCCATGGCGGTCAGCCCCAGCATTTT. Residues: CASSQGIHGGQPQHF.

The CDR3: CAPGGVAGELFF. The CDR3 region has the DNA TGTGCCCCCGGGGGGGTGGCCGGGGAGCTGTTTTTT. The V call is TRBV7-9, the J call TRBJ2-2; TRBD2 matches 8 bases. Germline values: CDR1 SEHNR, CDR2 FQNEAQ (reference sequence). The V gene end was trimmed by 11 bases and the J gene end by 6 bases; junction bases not matched to a gene: 5. This CDR3 spans 12 amino acids. The variable domain in full, completed from reference TRBV7-9 and TRBJ2-2, reads DTGVSQNPRHKITKRGQNVTFRCDPISEHNRLYWYRQTLGQGPEFLTYFQNEAQLEKSRLLSDRFSAERPKGSFSTLEIQRTEQGDSAMYLCAPGGVAGELFFGEGSRLTVL.

This clone was seen many times. The chain employs TRBV20-1 and TRBJ2-7; no reliable D call. The CDR3 length is 8 residues. V was shortened by 6 bases and J by 7 bases, with 4 bases between the two germline ends. Germline V lookup: CDR1 DFQATT, CDR2 SNEGSKA (reference sequence). The CDR3 loop reads CSAGEQYF. CDR3 DNA sequence: TGCAGTGCCGGGGAGCAGTACTTC.

This clone was detected a few times. This chain links TRBV7-2 with TRBJ1-1; the D gene is possibly TRBD1 (5 bases). CDR3 length: 16 residues. The germline gives CDR1 SGHTA, CDR2 FQGNSA. Between the trimmed V and J ends, which lost 1 base and 5 bases, there was a span of 17 bases. The CDR3 DNA reads as TGTGCCAGCAGCTTAGGTCGCCCAGGGTCGGGGACTGAAGCTTTCTTT. It encodes CASSLGRPGSGTEAFF.

This clone was counted between two and nine times. This sequence joins TRBV2 and TRBJ1-2; TRBD1 agrees at 7 bases. Germline loops: CDR1 SNHLY, CDR2 FYNNEI. Trimming removed 8 bases from V and 3 bases from J; junction bases left unmatched: 6. The CDR3 runs 13 residues. CDR3 nucleotides: TGTGCCAGCCAACAGGGGCCCTACTATGGCTACACCTTC. As protein: CASQQGPYYGYTF. The whole variable domain, filled in from reference TRBV2 and TRBJ1-2, reads EPEVTQTPSHQVTQMGQEVILRCVPISNHLYFYWYRQILGQKVEFLVSFYNNEISEKSEIFDDQFSVERPDGSNFTLKIRSTKLEDSAMYFCASQQGPYYGYTFGSGTRLTVV.

CDR3 nucleotide sequence: TGTGCCAGCAGTAGAGCGGGGGGGCAGGAGACCCAGTACTTC. Protein product: CASSRAGGQETQYF. The chain has TRBV27 and TRBJ2-5; 10 nucleotides agree with TRBD2. V shed 5 bases, J shed 5 bases, and the junction held 5 bases outside the gene matches. This CDR3 is built from 14 residues. The germline V gene encodes CDR1 MNHEY and CDR2 SMNVEV (reference sequence).

In its sample, this clone was seen once. The chain has TRBV27 and TRBJ1-4; D gene uncertain. The CDR3 loop spans 14 amino acids. Per germline, CDR1 MNHEY and CDR2 SMNVEV (reference sequence). Trimming cost V 4 bases and J 0 bases, with 6 bases left between them. The CDR3 nucleotides are TGTGCCAGCAGTTCGGAGACAACTAATGAAAAACTGTTTTTT. Protein product: CASSSETTNEKLFF.

The chain has TRBV5-1 and TRBJ2-7; no reliable D call. Trimming left V 0 bases short and J 7 bases short, with 11 bases between. The CDR3 has 13 residues. Germline V gene sequence: CDR1 SGHRS, CDR2 YFSETQ. CDR3 sequence (DNA): TGCGCCAGCAGCTTGGGTGATGCGCGAGAGCAGTACTTC. Residues: CASSLGDAREQYF.